The rows below give T cell receptor beta chains drawn from one sample of a study of blood T cell repertoires in COVID-19. TCRdb keeps only in-frame clones here, not all; method: immunoSEQ multiplex PCR. The sample shows 200,000 or so clones, about 86% of them seen only once. The specimen sequenced was PBMCs or T cells enriched from blood (not recorded which). The source is a middle-aged man who had recovered from COVID-19. CDR3s leave out the opening cysteine and the closing phenylalanine or tryptophan. D genes are given only for firm matches. Rows may omit the clone size; those that give it use once, few, many or a size class.

v_gene	d_gene	j_gene	abundance	CDR3aa
TRBV27	TRBD2	TRBJ2-1	NA	ASSQRTSGSEQF
TRBV27	TRBD1	TRBJ1-2	NA	ASRKTGGDYGYT
TRBV2	TRBD2	TRBJ2-1	NA	ASRQTSGGDNEQF
TRBV19	TRBD1	TRBJ1-6	NA	ASSLGQAEFFNSPLH
TRBV5-5	TRBD2	TRBJ2-1	NA	ASSLGLAGTHNEQF
TRBV6-5	NA	TRBJ1-1	NA	ASSRVRNTEAF
TRBV19	TRBD2	TRBJ2-3	NA	ASSISSGGYQDTQY
TRBV4-2	TRBD2	TRBJ2-7	NA	ASSRRGGGAFYEQY
TRBV3-1/TRBV3-2	TRBD1	TRBJ1-5	NA	ASSPGTASNQPQH
TRBV10-3	TRBD1	TRBJ1-1	NA	AISDPSQGATAF
TRBV6-1	TRBD2	TRBJ2-5	NA	ASSVELAGVRETQY
TRBV30	NA	TRBJ1-1	NA	AWSVLGTGDTEAF
TRBV7-6	NA	TRBJ2-7	NA	ASSQNGGEQY
TRBV27	NA	TRBJ1-2	NA	ASSSGGTRLGYT
TRBV3-1/TRBV3-2	NA	TRBJ1-6	NA	ASSQAAGPLH
TRBV4-1	TRBD2	TRBJ2-5	NA	ASSQLPARLARQETQY
TRBV19	NA	TRBJ1-2	NA	ASSIGRGAGKRDGYT
TRBV28	NA	TRBJ2-2	once	ATHSWKYHPTGELF
TRBV19	NA	TRBJ1-1	NA	ASSDRGAGQTEAF
TRBV5-1	NA	TRBJ2-7	NA	ASSLALTGDSSEQY
TRBV5-8	NA	TRBJ2-5	NA	ASSYGQETQY
TRBV28	NA	TRBJ1-2	NA	ASSLPLPGEEGYT
TRBV18	NA	TRBJ1-2	NA	ASSPDNNYGYT
TRBV5-4	NA	TRBJ1-3	NA	ASSPDPRSSGNTIY
TRBV23-1	NA	TRBJ2-2	NA	ASTQEPTRHTGELF
TRBV18	NA	TRBJ2-5	NA	ASSPDIRRRIETQY
TRBV28	TRBD1	TRBJ2-1	few	ASSFFGTGVRNEQF
TRBV7-2	NA	TRBJ1-2	NA	ASSLSQYGYT
TRBV2	TRBD1	TRBJ2-7	NA	ASSEPWTGSTTYEQY
TRBV5-1	NA	TRBJ2-1	NA	ASSSPLRDFYYNEQF
TRBV7-8	TRBD2	TRBJ2-1	NA	ASSLDRDSGGYSEQF
TRBV19	NA	TRBJ1-3	NA	ASSGRGYSGNTIY
TRBV14	NA	TRBJ2-7	NA	ASSTDWGGPPYEQY
TRBV5-1	NA	TRBJ1-1	NA	ASSSRRVGTEAF
TRBV6-5	NA	TRBJ1-3	NA	ASRIEGGSGNTIY
TRBV9	TRBD1	TRBJ2-1	NA	ASGVDRAEQF
TRBV2	NA	TRBJ2-6	NA	ASSAAGWSSGANVLT
TRBV14	TRBD2	TRBJ2-1	NA	ASSQGFWAGDEQF
TRBV28	TRBD2	TRBJ2-5	NA	ASSLWTAGGLTQY
TRBV7-2	TRBD2	TRBJ2-1	NA	ASSSWTSGGANEQF
TRBV5-6	TRBD1	TRBJ1-1	NA	ASSLVDRGFESAF
TRBV24-1	TRBD1	TRBJ1-2	NA	ATSDGQETYYGYT
TRBV5-1	NA	TRBJ1-2	NA	ASSLGPDTYYGYT
TRBV5-5	NA	TRBJ2-2	NA	ASTLSSGFGGELF
TRBV7-9	NA	TRBJ2-5	few	ASSAQGRGQY
TRBV30	TRBD1	TRBJ1-1	NA	AWVTGVTEAF
TRBV7-9	TRBD1	TRBJ1-2	NA	ASSLAGQGKNGYT
TRBV6-5	TRBD1	TRBJ1-3	once	ASSRGQAAGNTIY